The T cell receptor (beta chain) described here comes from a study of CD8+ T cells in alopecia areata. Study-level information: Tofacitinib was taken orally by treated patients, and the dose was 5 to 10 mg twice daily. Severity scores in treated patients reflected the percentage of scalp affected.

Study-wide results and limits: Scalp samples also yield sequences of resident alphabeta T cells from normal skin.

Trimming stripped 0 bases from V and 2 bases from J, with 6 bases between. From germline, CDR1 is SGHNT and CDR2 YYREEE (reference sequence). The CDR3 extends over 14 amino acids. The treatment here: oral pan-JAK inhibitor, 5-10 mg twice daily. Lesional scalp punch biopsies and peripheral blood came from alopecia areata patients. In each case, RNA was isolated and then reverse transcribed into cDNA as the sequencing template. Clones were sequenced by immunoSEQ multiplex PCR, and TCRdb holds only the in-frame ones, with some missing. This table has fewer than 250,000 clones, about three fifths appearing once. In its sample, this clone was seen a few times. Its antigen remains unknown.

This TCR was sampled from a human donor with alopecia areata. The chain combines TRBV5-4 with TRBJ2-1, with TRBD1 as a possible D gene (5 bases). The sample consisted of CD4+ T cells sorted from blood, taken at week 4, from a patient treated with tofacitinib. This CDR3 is CASSLEGTYNEQFF. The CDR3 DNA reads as TGTGCCAGCAGCTTGGAGGGGACCTACAATGAGCAGTTCTTC.